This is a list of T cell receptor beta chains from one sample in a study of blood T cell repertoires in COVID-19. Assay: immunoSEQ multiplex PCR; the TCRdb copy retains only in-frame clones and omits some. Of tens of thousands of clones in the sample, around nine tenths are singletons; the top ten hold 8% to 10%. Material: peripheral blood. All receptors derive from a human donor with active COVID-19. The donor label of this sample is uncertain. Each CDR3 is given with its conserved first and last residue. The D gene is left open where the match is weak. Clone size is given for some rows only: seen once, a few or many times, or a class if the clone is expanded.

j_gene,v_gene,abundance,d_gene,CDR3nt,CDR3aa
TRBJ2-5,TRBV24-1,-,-,TGTGCCACCAGTGAGTGGGGCGAGACCCAGTACTTC,CATSEWGETQYF
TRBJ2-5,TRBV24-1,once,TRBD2,TGTGCCACCAGTGCAACTAGCGGATATCAAGAGACCCAGTACTTC,CATSATSGYQETQYF
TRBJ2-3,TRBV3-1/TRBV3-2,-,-,TGTGCCAGCAGCCAAGTACCAGGCACAGATACGCAGTATTTT,CASSQVPGTDTQYF
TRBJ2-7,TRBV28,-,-,TGTGCCAGCAGTCCCACCTCAGGTGAGCAGTACTTC,CASSPTSGEQYF
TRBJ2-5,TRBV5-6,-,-,TGTGCCAGCAGCGAAGGAGGGCTCCAAGAGACCCAGTACTTC,CASSEGGLQETQYF
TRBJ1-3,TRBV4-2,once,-,TGTGCCAGCAGCCAAGTTCTACCCTCTGGAAACACCATATATTTT,CASSQVLPSGNTIYF
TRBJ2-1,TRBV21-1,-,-,TGTGCCAGCAGCAATCCAGGGTCCTACAATGAGCAGTTCTTC,CASSNPGSYNEQFF
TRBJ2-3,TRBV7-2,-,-,TGTGCCAGCAGCTTAGTTCGCGTCAGGAGGACAGATACGCAGTATTTT,CASSLVRVRRTDTQYF
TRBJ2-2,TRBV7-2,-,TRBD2,TGTGCCAGCAGCTACTTCGGGACTAGGGGTACCGGGGAGCTGTTTTTT,CASSYFGTRGTGELFF
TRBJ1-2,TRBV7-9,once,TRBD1,TGTGCCAGCAGCTTATTGGGGACAGGGGTGAATGGCTACACCTTC,CASSLLGTGVNGYTF
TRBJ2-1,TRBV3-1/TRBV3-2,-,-,TGTGCCAGCAGCCAAGAGTTGGGTAGCGGGTCACAGGGGGGCAATGAGCAGTTCTTC,CASSQELGSGSQGGNEQFF
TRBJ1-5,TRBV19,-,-,TGTGCCAGTAGTTCCCCCCTCCAGGTGCTCACCTCTCCCCAGCATTTT,CASSSPLQVLTSPQHF
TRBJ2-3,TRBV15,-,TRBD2,TGTGCCACCAGCAGAGGCGGGAGTCTGACAGATACGCAGTATTTT,CATSRGGSLTDTQYF
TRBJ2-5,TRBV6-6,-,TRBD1,TGTGCCAGCAGTTACTCCAACAGGGGGCGGGGAGAGACCCAGTACTTC,CASSYSNRGRGETQYF
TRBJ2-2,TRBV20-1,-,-,TGCAGTGCTAGTCTCGGGAGTGGTACCGGGGAGCTGTTTTTT,CSASLGSGTGELFF
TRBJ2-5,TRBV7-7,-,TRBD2,TGTGCTAGCAGCCTGGGGGTAGCGGGAGTAGGAGAGACCCAGTACTTC,CASSLGVAGVGETQYF
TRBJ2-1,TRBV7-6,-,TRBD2,TGTGCCAGCAGCTTAGTATCCAGCGGGGGCAATGAGCAGTTCTTC,CASSLVSSGGNEQFF
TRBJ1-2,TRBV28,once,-,TGTGCCAGCAGTTTATCCAGGGGAGTACGGGGCTACACCTTC,CASSLSRGVRGYTF
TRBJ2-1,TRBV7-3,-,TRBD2,TGTGCCAGCGGACTAGCGCCTTCCGGTGAGCAGTTCTTC,CASGLAPSGEQFF